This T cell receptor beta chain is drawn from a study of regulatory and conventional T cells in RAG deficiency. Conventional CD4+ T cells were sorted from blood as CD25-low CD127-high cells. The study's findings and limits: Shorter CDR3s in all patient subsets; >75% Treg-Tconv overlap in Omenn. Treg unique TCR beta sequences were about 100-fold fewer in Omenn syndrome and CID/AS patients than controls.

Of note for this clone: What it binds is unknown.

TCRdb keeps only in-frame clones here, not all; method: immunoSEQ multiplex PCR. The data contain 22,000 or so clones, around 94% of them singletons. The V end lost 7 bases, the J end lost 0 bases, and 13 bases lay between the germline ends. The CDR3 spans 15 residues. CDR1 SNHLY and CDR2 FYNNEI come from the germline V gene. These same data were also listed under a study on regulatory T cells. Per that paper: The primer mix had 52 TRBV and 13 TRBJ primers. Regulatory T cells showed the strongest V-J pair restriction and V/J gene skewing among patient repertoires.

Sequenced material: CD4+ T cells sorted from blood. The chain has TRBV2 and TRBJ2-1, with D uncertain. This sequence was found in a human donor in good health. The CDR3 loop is CASTRRPSSYNEQFF. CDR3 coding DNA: TGTGCCAGCACCAGGCGCCCGAGCTCCTACAATGAGCAGTTCTTC.